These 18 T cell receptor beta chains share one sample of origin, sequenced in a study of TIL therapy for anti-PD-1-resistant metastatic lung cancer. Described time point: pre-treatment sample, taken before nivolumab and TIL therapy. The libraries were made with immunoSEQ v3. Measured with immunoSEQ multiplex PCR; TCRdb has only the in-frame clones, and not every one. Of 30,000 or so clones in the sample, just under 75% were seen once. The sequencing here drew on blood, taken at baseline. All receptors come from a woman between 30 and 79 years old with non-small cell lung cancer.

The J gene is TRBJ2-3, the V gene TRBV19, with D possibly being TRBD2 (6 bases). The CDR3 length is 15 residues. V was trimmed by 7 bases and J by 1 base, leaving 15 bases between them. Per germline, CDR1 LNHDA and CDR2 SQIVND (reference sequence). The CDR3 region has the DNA TGTGCCAGTATAGGACGGGAGTTGGGCACAGATACGCAGTATTTT. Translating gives CASIGRELGTDTQYF.

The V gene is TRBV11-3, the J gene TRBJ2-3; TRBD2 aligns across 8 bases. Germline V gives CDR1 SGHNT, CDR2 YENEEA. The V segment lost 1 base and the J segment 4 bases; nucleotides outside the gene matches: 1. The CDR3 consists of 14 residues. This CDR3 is CASSLAGGADTQYF. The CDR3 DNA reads TGTGCCAGCAGCTTAGCCGGGGGGGCAGATACGCAGTATTTT.

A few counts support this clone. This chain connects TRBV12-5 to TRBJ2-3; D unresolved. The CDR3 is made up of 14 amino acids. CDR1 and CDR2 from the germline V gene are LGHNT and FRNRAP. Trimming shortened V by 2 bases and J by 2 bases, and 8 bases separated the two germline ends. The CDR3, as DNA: TGTGCTAGTGGTTTGTGGCTAGACACAGATACGCAGTATTTT. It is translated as CASGLWLDTDTQYF.

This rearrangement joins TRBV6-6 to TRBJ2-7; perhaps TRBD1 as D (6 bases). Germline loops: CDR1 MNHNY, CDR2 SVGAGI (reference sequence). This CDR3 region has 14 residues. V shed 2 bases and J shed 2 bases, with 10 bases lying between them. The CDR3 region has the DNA TGTGCCAGCAGTTACCGGGGACAAGCCTACGAGCAGTACTTC. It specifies CASSYRGQAYEQYF.

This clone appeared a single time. As DNA, the CDR3 is TGTGCCAGCAGCTTAGGGCAGACCGGGGAGCTGTTTTTT. This codes for CASSLGQTGELFF. This chain uses TRBV11-2 with TRBJ2-2, with D hard to call. V dropped 1 base and J dropped 5 bases, with 5 bases sitting between them. CDR3 length: 13 amino acids. In germline, CDR1 is SGHAT, CDR2 FQNNGV.

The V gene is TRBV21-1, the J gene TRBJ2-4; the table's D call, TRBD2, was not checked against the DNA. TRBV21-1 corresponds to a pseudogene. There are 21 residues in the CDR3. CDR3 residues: CASSSFVRGTSGRVAKNIQYF. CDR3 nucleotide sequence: TGTGCCAGCTCGAGTTTTGTGAGGGGGACTAGCGGGCGGGTAGCCAAAAACATTCAGTACTTC.

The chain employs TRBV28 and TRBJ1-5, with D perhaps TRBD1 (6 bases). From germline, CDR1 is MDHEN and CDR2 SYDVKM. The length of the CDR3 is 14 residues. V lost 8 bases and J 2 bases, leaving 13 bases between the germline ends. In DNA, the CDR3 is TGTGCCAGCGGAGGTAGGGGGGGCAATCAGCCCCAGCATTTT. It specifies CASGGRGGNQPQHF.

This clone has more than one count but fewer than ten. The CDR3 spells CASSRDGGFSGNTIYF. For the CDR3, the DNA is TGCGCCAGCAGCCGGGACGGGGGTTTCTCCGGAAACACCATATATTTT. The V gene is TRBV5-1, the J gene TRBJ1-3; the D gene is possibly TRBD1 (5 bases). CDR1 and CDR2 (germline): SGHRS, YFSETQ. Trimming removed 4 bases from V and 4 bases from J, with 18 bases in between. The CDR3 extends over 16 amino acids.

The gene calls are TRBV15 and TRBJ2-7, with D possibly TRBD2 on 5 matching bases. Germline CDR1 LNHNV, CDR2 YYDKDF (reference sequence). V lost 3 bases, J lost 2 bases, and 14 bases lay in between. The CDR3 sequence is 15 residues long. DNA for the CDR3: TGTGCCACCAGCAGCTTAGTCAGCGGAACCTACGAGCAGTACTTC. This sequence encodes CATSSLVSGTYEQYF.

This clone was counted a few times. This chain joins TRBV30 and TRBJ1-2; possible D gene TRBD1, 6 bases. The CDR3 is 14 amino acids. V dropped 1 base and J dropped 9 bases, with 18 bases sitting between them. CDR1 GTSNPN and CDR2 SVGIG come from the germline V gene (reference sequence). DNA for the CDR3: TGTGCCTGGAGTGCCGGACAGTCCTCTGAGAGCTACACCTTC. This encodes CAWSAGQSSESYTF.

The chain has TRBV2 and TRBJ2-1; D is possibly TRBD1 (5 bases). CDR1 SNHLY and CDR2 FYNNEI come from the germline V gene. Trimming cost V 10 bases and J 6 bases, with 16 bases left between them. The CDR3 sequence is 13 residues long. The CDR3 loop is CATPTDSSNEQFF. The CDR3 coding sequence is TGTGCCACTCCCACCGACAGTTCCAATGAGCAGTTCTTC.

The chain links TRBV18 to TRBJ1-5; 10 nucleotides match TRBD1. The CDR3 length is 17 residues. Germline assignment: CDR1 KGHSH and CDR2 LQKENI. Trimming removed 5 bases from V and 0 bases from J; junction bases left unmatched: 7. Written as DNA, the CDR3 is TGTGCCAGCTCAAACTTGGACAGGGGGTATAGCAATCAGCCCCAGCATTTT. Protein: CASSNLDRGYSNQPQHF.

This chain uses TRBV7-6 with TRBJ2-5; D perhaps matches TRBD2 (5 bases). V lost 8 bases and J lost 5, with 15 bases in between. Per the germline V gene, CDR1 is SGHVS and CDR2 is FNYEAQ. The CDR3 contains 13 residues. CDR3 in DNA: TGTGCCAGCGCCATTGGGAGATGGGAGACCCAGTACTTC. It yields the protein CASAIGRWETQYF.

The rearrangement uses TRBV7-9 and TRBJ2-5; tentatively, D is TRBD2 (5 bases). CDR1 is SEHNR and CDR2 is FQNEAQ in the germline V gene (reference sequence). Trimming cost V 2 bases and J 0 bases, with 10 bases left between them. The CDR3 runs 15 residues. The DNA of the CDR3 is TGTGCCAGCAGCTTATTCGGGGAGTACCAAGAGACCCAGTACTTC. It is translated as CASSLFGEYQETQYF. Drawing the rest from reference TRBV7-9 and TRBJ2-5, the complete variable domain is DTGVSQNPRHKITKRGQNVTFRCDPISEHNRLYWYRQTLGQGPEFLTYFQNEAQLEKSRLLSDRFSAERPKGSFSTLEIQRTEQGDSAMYLCASSLFGEYQETQYFGPGTRLLVL.

CDR3 nucleotide sequence: TGTGCCAGCAGCTTAGAGAGGACAAAAGAGACCCAGTACTTC. Translating it yields CASSLERTKETQYF. V is TRBV7-9 and J is TRBJ2-5, with a weak D call TRBD1 (5 bases). V lost 1 base and J lost 3, with 9 bases in between. The CDR3 is 14 residues long. Germline assignment: CDR1 SEHNR and CDR2 FQNEAQ (reference sequence).

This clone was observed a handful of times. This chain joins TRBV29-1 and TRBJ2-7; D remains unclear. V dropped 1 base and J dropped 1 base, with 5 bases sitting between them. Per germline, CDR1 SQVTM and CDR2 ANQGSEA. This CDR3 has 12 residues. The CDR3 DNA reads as TGCAGCGTTGAAGGGTTTTCCTACGAGCAGTACTTC. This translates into CSVEGFSYEQYF.

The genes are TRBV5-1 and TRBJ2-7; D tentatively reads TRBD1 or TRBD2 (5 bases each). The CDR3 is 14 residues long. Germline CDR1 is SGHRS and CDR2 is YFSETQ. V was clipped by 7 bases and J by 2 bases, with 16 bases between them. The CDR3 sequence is CASGNWDRPYEQYF. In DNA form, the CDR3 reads TGCGCCAGCGGGAATTGGGACCGACCCTACGAGCAGTACTTC. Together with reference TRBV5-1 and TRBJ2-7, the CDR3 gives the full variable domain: KAGVTQTPRYLIKTRGQQVTLSCSPISGHRSVSWYQQTPGQGLQFLFEYFSETQRNKGNFPGRFSGRQFSNSRSEMNVSTLELGDSALYLCASGNWDRPYEQYFGPGTRLTVT.

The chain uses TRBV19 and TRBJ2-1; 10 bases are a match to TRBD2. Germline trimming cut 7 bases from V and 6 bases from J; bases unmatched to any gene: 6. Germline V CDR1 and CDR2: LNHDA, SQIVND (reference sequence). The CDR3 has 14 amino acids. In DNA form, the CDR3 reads TGTGCCAGTAAGGGGACTAGCGAACTCAATGAGCAGTTCTTC. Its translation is CASKGTSELNEQFF.